This T cell receptor beta chain comes out of a study of T cell responses to AZD1222 COVID-19 vaccine. The assay was immunoSEQ multiplex PCR, and TCRdb's table has in-frame clones only and misses some. The table records fewer than 300,000 clones, roughly 93% of them present only once. V was clipped by 6 bases and J by 0 bases, with 6 bases between them. The CDR3 is 13 residues long. Germline values: CDR1 MNHEY, CDR2 SMNVEV (reference sequence). Sequencing was performed on peripheral blood, taken on day 0 of AZD1222 vaccination. This receptor was obtained from an adult in good health. The V and J genes are TRBV27 and TRBJ1-3; D gene unclear. The DNA for the CDR3 is TGTGCCAGCAGGACACGCTCTGGAAACACCATATATTTT. Translation gives CASRTRSGNTIYF.